These 6 T cell receptor beta chains came from one sample sequenced in a study of OX40 agonist ivuxolimab in advanced cancers. The table came from immunoSEQ multiplex PCR; TCRdb's copy has only in-frame clones and leaves some out. The table shows about 82,000 clones, with 90% to 95% occurring only once. The sample consisted of CD4+ or CD8+ T cells sorted from blood, taken in a trial of the OX40 agonist ivuxolimab. These TCRs come from an adult with an advanced solid tumor such as melanoma, head and neck, liver or kidney cancer.

Concerning this clone itself: One junction end does not reproduce the germline sequence, and a read error may be involved. The V and J genes are TRBV7-7 and TRBJ2-3, with D possibly being TRBD1 (6 bases). The CDR3 consists of 15 residues. From germline, CDR1 is SSHAT and CDR2 FNYEAQ (reference sequence). Here the CDR3 DNA reads TGTGCTAGCAGCTTAGGACAGAGACGCACAGATACGCAGTATTTT. It is translated as CASSLGQRRTDTQYF.

V is TRBV6-5 and J is TRBJ1-4; TRBD1 is a possible D gene (5 bases). With 3 bases removed from V and 6 bases from J, the gap between germline ends came to 14 bases. CDR1 and CDR2 (germline): MNHEY, SVGAGI. The CDR3 has 15 residues. In DNA, the CDR3 is TGTGCCAGCAGTTATATGGGGCAACCCGATGAAAAACTGTTTTTT. Protein sequence: CASSYMGQPDEKLFF.

V is TRBV5-1 and J is TRBJ2-2, with TRBD1 matching 11 bases. Germline V gene data show CDR1 as SGHRS and CDR2 as YFSETQ. V shed 2 bases and J 5 bases; nucleotides not matched to a gene: 5. The CDR3 covers 16 residues. CDR3 DNA sequence: TGCGCCAGCAGCTTTCTGGACAGGGGGCTTACCGGGGAGCTGTTTTTT. As protein: CASSFLDRGLTGELFF.

The chain joins TRBV9 to TRBJ1-1, with unresolved D. Germline loops: CDR1 SGDLS, CDR2 YYNGEE. This CDR3 is built from 13 residues. V shed 1 base and J shed 5 bases, with 9 bases lying between them. In DNA form, the CDR3 reads TGTGCCAGCAGCGTAACTTTGGGAACTGAAGCTTTCTTT. Translation: CASSVTLGTEAFF. Filled out from reference TRBV9 and TRBJ1-1, the complete variable domain reads DSGVTQTPKHLITATGQRVTLRCSPRSGDLSVYWYQQSLDQGLQFLIQYYNGEERAKGNILERFSAQQFPDLHSELNLSSLELGDSALYFCASSVTLGTEAFFGQGTRLTVV.

This chain joins TRBV28 and TRBJ2-7, with 7 bases fitting TRBD1. V gave up 0 bases and J gave up 2 bases; unmatched junction bases: 1. CDR1 MDHEN and CDR2 SYDVKM come from the germline V gene. The CDR3 is 14 residues long. DNA for the CDR3: TGTGCCAGCAGTTTATGGGACAGGCCCTACGAGCAGTACTTC. Protein: CASSLWDRPYEQYF.

This clone was picked up one time. The J gene is TRBJ2-3, the V gene TRBV5-1; weak D call: TRBD2 (5 bases). V shed 0 bases and J shed 2 bases, with 10 bases lying between them. The CDR3 totals 15 residues. Germline values: CDR1 SGHRS, CDR2 YFSETQ. CDR3 sequence reads: CASSLAGTVTDTQYF. Here the CDR3 DNA reads TGCGCCAGCAGCTTGGCGGGAACAGTCACAGATACGCAGTATTTT. The full variable domain, its missing parts supplied by reference TRBV5-1 and TRBJ2-3, is KAGVTQTPRYLIKTRGQQVTLSCSPISGHRSVSWYQQTPGQGLQFLFEYFSETQRNKGNFPGRFSGRQFSNSRSEMNVSTLELGDSALYLCASSLAGTVTDTQYFGPGTRLTVL.